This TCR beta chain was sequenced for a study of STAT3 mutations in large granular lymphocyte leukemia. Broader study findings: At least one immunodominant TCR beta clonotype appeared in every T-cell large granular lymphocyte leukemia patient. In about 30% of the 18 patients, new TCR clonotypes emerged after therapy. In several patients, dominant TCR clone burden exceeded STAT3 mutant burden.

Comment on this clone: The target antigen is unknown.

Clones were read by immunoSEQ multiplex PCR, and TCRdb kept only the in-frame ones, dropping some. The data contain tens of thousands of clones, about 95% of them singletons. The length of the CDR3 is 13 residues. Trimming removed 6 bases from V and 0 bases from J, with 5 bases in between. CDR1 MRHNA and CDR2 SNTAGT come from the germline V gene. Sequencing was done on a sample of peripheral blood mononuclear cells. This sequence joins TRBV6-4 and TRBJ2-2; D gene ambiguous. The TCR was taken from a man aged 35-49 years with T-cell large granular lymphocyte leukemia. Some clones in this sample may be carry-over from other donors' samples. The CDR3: CASRSPNTGELFF. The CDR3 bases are TGTGCCAGCAGGAGCCCGAACACCGGGGAGCTGTTTTTT.